One and the same sample provided the 4 T cell receptor beta chains below, sequenced in a study of cytomegalovirus exposure and HLA in healthy donors. TCRdb's copy holds only in-frame clones and misses some; the assay was immunoSEQ multiplex PCR. The profile covers fewer than 70,000 clones, with over 85% appearing a single time and 5.8% taken by the ten largest. Sample: PBMCs. The receptors derive from a woman under 30 in good health and CMV-seropositive.

The chain recombines TRBV29-1 with TRBJ2-3, with D hard to call. Per the germline V gene, CDR1 is SQVTM and CDR2 is ANQGSEA. V lost 3 bases, J lost 8 bases, and 3 bases lay in between. This CDR3 is built from 9 residues. CDR3 residues: CSVDSTQYF. DNA of the CDR3: TGCAGCGTTGACAGTACGCAGTATTTT.

V is TRBV29-1 and J is TRBJ2-7, with 8 nucleotides matching TRBD2. V trimming: 3 bases; J trimming: 3 bases; junction bases outside the gene matches: 1. This CDR3 has 12 amino acids. The germline CDR1 and CDR2 sequences are SQVTM and ANQGSEA. As DNA, the CDR3 is TGCAGCGTTGAGACTAGCGACTACGAGCAGTACTTC. Residues: CSVETSDYEQYF.

The chain carries TRBV7-6 and TRBJ1-1; D remains unclear. The CDR3 sequence is 17 residues long. Trimming stripped 5 bases from V and 2 bases from J, with 21 bases between. CDR1 is SGHVS, CDR2 FNYEAQ, per germline. CDR3: CASSPDTAYASNTEAFF. CDR3 bases: TGTGCCAGCAGCCCTGACACCGCCTACGCCTCAAACACTGAAGCTTTCTTT.

The J gene is TRBJ1-1, the V gene TRBV27; 8 nucleotides agree with TRBD1. The CDR3 has 17 residues. Per germline, CDR1 MNHEY and CDR2 SMNVEV (reference sequence). Trimming removed 6 bases from V and 1 base from J; junction bases left unmatched: 13. CDR3 protein: CASRSWAGGEGNTEAFF. The CDR3 nucleotides are TGTGCCAGCAGAAGTTGGGCAGGGGGCGAAGGGAACACTGAAGCTTTCTTT.